This T cell receptor beta chain appears in the sequencing data of a study of blood T cell repertoires in COVID-19. Across the whole study: Material from acute and convalescent COVID-19 was sourced from the United States, Italy and Spain.

Germline assignment: CDR1 MNHNY and CDR2 SVGAGI (reference sequence). CDR3 length equals 14 residues. Trimming pared 4 bases from V and 5 bases from J, leaving 14 bases between. The protocol was immunoSEQ multiplex PCR, while the TCRdb copy is restricted to in-frame clones and leaves out a portion. The sample consists of about 200,000 clones, 87% of them appearing once. Sequencing input: peripheral blood. The chain has TRBV6-6 and TRBJ1-1; a possible D gene is TRBD1 (5 bases). The TCR originated in a man in his forties with active or convalescent COVID-19. The CDR3 DNA sequence: TGTGCCAGCAGTTCCATACCAGGGTCTACTGAAGCTTTCTTT. Translated, it gives CASSSIPGSTEAFF.